The clone carrying this TCR beta chain has a count of ten or more. Its antigen is as yet unknown. This sample is drawn from a study of early T cells in non-severe SARS-CoV-2 infection. The overall study: From unsorted whole blood, bulk RNA was sequenced, and the chains remained unpaired. Findings and limits, study-wide: There was a bias toward anti-spike CD8 responses in VDJdb matching, which missed private and CD4 specificities.

The CDR3 length is 12 residues. The ends were cut back, 5 bases at V and 3 bases at J, with 8 bases in the middle. Attached unique molecular identifiers marked individual cDNA molecules. MiXCR, run by TCRdb on the 5' RACE reads, gives a single entry per CDR3 protein. This repertoire shows fewer than 75,000 distinct CDR3 sequences, 20% found once; its top ten account for approximately 15%. V usage is TRBV12-3 or TRBV12-4 and J usage is TRBJ2-7; no reliable D call. The sequenced sample was whole blood, obtained at baseline. This TCR was sampled from an adult who was a healthcare worker with PCR-confirmed SARS-CoV-2 infection or an uninfected control (not recorded which). The CDR3 is CASSPNYYEQYF. Here the CDR3 DNA reads TGTGCCAGCAGTCCGAACTACTACGAGCAGTACTTC.